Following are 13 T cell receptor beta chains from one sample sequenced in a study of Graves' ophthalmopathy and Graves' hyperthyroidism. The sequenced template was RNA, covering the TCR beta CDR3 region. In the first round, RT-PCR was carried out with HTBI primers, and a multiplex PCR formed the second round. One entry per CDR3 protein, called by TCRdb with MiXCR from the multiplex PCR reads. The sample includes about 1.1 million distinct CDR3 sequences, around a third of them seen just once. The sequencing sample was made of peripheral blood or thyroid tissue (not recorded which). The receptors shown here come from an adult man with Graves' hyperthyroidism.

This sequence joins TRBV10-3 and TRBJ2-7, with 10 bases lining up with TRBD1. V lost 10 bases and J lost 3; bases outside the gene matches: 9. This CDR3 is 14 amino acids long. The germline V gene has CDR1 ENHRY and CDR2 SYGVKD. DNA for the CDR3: TGTGCCACCCTTAGGGGACAGGGGAACTACGAGCAGTACTTC. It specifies CATLRGQGNYEQYF.

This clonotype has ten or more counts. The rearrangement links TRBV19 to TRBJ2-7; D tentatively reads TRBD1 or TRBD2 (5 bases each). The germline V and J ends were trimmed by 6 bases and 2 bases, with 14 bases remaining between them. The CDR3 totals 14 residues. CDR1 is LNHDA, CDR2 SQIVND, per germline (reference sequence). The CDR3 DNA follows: TGTGCCAGTAGATCTTCCGGGGCGACCTACGAGCAGTACTTC. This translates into CASRSSGATYEQYF. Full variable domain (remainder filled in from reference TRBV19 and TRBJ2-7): DGGITQSPKYLFRKEGQNVTLSCEQNLNHDAMYWYRQDPGQGLRLIYYSQIVNDFQKGDIAEGYSVSREKKESFPLTVTSAQKNPTAFYLCASRSSGATYEQYFGPGTRLTVT.

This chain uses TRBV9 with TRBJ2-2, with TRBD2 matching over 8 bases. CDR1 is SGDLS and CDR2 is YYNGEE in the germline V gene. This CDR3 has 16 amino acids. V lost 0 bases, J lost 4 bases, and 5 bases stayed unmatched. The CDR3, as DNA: TGTGCCAGCAGCGTAGCCCCCCTAGCGGGCACCGGGGAGCTGTTTTTT. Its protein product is CASSVAPLAGTGELFF.

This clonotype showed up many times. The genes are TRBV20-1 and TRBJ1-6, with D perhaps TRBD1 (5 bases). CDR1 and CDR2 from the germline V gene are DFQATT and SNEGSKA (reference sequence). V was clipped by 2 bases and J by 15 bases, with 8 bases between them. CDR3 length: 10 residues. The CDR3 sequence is CSARRGNLHF. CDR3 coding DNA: TGCAGTGCTAGAAGGGGAAACCTCCACTTT.

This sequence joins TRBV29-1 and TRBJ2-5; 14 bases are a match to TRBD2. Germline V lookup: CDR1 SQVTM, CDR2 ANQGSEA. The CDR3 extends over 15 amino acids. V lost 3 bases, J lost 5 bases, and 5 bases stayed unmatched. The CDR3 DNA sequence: TGCAGCGTTGAGAGGACTAGCGGGAGGAGGGAGACCCAGTACTTC. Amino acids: CSVERTSGRRETQYF.

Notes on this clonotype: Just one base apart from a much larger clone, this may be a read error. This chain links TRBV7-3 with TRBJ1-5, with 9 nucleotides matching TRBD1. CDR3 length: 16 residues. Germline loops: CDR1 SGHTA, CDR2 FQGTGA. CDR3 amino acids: CASSPWDRVTNQLQHF. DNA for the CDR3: TGTGCCAGCAGCCCCTGGGACAGGGTGACCAATCAGCTCCAGCATTTT. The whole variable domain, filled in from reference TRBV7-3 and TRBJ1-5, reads GAGVSQTPSNKVTEKGKYVELRCDPISGHTALYWYRQSLGQGPEFLIYFQGTGAADDSGLPNDRFFAVRPEGSVSTLKIQRTERGDSAVYLCASSPWDRVTNQLQHFGDGTRLSIL.

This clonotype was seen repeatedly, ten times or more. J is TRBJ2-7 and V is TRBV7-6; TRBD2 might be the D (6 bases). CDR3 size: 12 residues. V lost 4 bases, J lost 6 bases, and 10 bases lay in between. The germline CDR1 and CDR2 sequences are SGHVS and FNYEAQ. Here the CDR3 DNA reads TGTGCCAGCAGCTCGCTCGGGGGCGAGCAGTACTTC. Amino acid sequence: CASSSLGGEQYF.

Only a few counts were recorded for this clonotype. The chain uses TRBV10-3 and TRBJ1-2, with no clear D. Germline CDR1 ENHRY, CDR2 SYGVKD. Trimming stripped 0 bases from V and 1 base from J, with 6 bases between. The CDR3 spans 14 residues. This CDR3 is CAISESRINYGYTF. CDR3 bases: TGTGCCATCAGTGAGTCGAGGATTAACTATGGCTACACCTTC.

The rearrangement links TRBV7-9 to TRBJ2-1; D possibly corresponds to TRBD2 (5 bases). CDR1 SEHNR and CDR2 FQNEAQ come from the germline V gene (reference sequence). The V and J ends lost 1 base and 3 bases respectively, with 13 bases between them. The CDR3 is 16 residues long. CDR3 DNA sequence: TGTGCCAGCAGCTTAGTGGGTAACGAGGGCTACAATGAGCAGTTCTTC. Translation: CASSLVGNEGYNEQFF.

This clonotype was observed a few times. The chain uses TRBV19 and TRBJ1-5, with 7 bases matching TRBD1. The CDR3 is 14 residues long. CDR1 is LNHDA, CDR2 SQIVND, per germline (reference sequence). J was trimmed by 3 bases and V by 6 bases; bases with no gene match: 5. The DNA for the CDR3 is TGTGCCAGTAGCCCGGACAGGAACAATCAGCCCCAGCATTTT. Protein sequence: CASSPDRNNQPQHF. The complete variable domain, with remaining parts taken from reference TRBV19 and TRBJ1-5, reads DGGITQSPKYLFRKEGQNVTLSCEQNLNHDAMYWYRQDPGQGLRLIYYSQIVNDFQKGDIAEGYSVSREKKESFPLTVTSAQKNPTAFYLCASSPDRNNQPQHFGDGTRLSIL.

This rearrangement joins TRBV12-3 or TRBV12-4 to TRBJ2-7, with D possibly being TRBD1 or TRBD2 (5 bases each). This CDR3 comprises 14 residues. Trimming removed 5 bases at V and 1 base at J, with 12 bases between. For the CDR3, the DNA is TGTGCCAGCAGTCCGGAGGACAAGTCCTACGAGCAGTACTTC. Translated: CASSPEDKSYEQYF.

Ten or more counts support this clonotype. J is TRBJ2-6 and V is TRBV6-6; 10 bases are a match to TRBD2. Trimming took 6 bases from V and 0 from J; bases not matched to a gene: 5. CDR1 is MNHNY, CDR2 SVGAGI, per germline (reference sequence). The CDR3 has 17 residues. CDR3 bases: TGTGCCAGCAGCCAGACTAGCGGGCGCTCTGGGGCCAACGTCCTGACTTTC. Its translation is CASSQTSGRSGANVLTF.

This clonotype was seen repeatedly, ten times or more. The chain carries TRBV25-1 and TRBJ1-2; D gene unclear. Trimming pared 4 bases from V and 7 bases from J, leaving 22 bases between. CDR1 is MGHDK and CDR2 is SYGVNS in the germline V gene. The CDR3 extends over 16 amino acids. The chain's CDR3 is CASSAFDTATPPGYTF. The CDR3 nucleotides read TGTGCCAGCAGTGCCTTTGATACAGCCACTCCACCTGGCTACACCTTC.